The rows below give T cell receptor beta chains drawn from one sample of a study of shared clonotypes between healthy human individuals. The repertoire was sequenced with immunoSEQ multiplex PCR; TCRdb's copy has only in-frame clones and lacks some. The table has roughly 330,000 clones, around two thirds seen once; the top ten hold 9% to 12%. The sample comprised memory CD4+ T cells sorted from blood. The source of these receptors is a man aged 30-40 years in good health. CDR3s leave out the opening cysteine and the closing phenylalanine or tryptophan. A D gene is named only where the DNA matches it firmly.

d_call	v_call	j_call	cdr3_aa
NA	TRBV6-1	TRBJ1-2	ASSEGRRTNYGYT
TRBD1	TRBV18	TRBJ1-5	ASSPTGKGGQPQH
NA	TRBV6-5	TRBJ2-1	ASSWRGPNEQF
NA	TRBV5-1	TRBJ2-1	ASSFQGGAYNEQF
NA	TRBV4-1	TRBJ2-5	ASSQERGFGTTLRETQY
NA	TRBV28	TRBJ2-5	ASSFILRETQY
TRBD1	TRBV19	TRBJ1-1	ASLGGRGQGNTEAF
NA	TRBV19	TRBJ2-7	ASSIFPHYEQY
NA	TRBV6-5	TRBJ2-7	ASSYPGTTSYEQY
NA	TRBV5-1	TRBJ2-1	ASRRSYNEQF
NA	TRBV7-3	TRBJ1-2	ASSLGGGYGYT
NA	TRBV4-1	TRBJ1-1	ASSQGQIENTEAF
TRBD2	TRBV19	TRBJ2-3	ASSTSSGRAHSTDTQY
NA	TRBV19	TRBJ1-5	ASSTRKAGWNQPQH
TRBD1	TRBV5-4	TRBJ2-2	ASSWDRGTNTGELF
TRBD2	TRBV10-1	TRBJ2-3	ASSGLAGSTDTQY
TRBD1	TRBV12-5	TRBJ1-5	ASGLNRGQPQH